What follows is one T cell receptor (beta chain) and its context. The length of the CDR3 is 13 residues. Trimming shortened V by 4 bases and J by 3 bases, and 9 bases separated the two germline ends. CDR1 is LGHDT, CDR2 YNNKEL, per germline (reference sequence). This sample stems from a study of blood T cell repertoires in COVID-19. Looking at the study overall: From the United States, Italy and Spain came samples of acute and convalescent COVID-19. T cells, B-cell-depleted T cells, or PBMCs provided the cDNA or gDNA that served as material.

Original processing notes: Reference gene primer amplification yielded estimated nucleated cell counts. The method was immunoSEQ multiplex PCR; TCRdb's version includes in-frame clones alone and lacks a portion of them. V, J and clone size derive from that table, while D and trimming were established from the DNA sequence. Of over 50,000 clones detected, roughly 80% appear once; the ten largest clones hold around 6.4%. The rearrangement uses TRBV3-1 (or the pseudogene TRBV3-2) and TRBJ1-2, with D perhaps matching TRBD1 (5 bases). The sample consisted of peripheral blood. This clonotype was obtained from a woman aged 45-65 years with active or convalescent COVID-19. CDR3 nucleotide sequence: TGTGCCAGCAGCCTTACAGGTGACTATGGCTACACCTTC. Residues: CASSLTGDYGYTF.